The 24 T cell receptor beta chains below all came from one sample that was sequenced in a study of T cells in localized non-small cell lung cancer. Profiling relied on immunoSEQ multiplex PCR, and the TCRdb table lists in-frame clones only, not all of them. The sample includes approximately 52,000 clones, roughly 80% of them seen just once. The sequencing here drew on peripheral blood, taken before any cancer treatment. These TCRs come from a man between 40 and 70 years old with stage I squamous cell lung carcinoma.

The chain carries TRBV28 and TRBJ1-2; D is unresolved. The germline V gene encodes CDR1 MDHEN and CDR2 SYDVKM. V was pared by 2 bases and J by 6 bases, with 10 bases between. There are 13 residues in the CDR3. The CDR3 DNA sequence: TGTGCCAGCAGTTTAGACATGGAAGATGGCTACACCTTC. Translating gives CASSLDMEDGYTF.

The genes are TRBV7-3 and TRBJ1-2, with 7 nucleotides matching TRBD1. J was trimmed by 4 bases and V by 5 bases; bases with no gene match: 10. This CDR3 region has 15 residues. CDR1 SGHTA and CDR2 FQGTGA come from the germline V gene. The chain's CDR3 is CASSQDSGGRYGYTF. The CDR3 region has the DNA TGTGCCAGCAGCCAAGATTCAGGGGGTCGCTATGGCTACACCTTC.

The chain employs TRBV27 and TRBJ1-6; 7 bases map to TRBD1. V was clipped by 4 bases and J by 8 bases; unmatched bases: 8. The germline gives CDR1 MNHEY, CDR2 SMNVEV (reference sequence). The CDR3 is 15 amino acids. CDR3 sequence (DNA): TGTGCCAGCAGTTCGGGAGTAGGGGGCTATTCACCCCTCCACTTT. This codes for CASSSGVGGYSPLHF.

For the CDR3, the DNA is TGTGCCAGCAGCGTAGTTGGGTCGGGTTCACCCCTCCACTTT. Amino acids: CASSVVGSGSPLHF. The chain joins TRBV9 to TRBJ1-6; D gene ambiguous. With 0 bases removed from V and 9 bases from J, the gap between germline ends came to 10 bases. The CDR3 runs to 14 residues. Germline V gives CDR1 SGDLS, CDR2 YYNGEE.

This clone was detected once. This may be a read error: a much more frequent sequence differs by one nucleotide. Other DNA variants within this sample encode the same CDR3. J is TRBJ1-2 and V is TRBV28, with D possibly matching TRBD1 (5 bases). Germline-derived CDR1 and CDR2 are MDHEN and SYDVKM. This CDR3 contains 14 residues. Trimming pared 6 bases from V and 6 bases from J, leaving 17 bases between. The CDR3 sequence: CASSRGQGRDGYTF. CDR3 DNA sequence: TGTGCCAGCAGCCGTGGGCAGGGCAGGGATGGCTACACCTTC.

In this sample, this clone turned up a few times. The chain has TRBV5-6 and TRBJ2-3; TRBD1 aligns across 11 bases. This CDR3 has 15 residues. Germline CDR1 reads SGHDT; CDR2 reads YYEEEE. Trimming removed 2 bases from V and 3 bases from J; junction bases left unmatched: 2. The CDR3 DNA reads as TGTGCCAGCAGCTTCGGGACAGGGGGGACAGATACGCAGTATTTT. Protein product: CASSFGTGGTDTQYF.

V is TRBV5-4 and J is TRBJ2-2, with TRBD2 as a possible D gene (6 bases). This CDR3 is built from 15 residues. Germline V gene lookup returns CDR1 SGHNT and CDR2 YYREEE (reference sequence). V lost 4 bases to trimming and J lost 4 bases, with 14 bases between them. For the CDR3, the DNA is TGTGCCAGCAGCCAGGAGGGGCGGGTCACCGGGGAGCTGTTTTTT. Its protein is CASSQEGRVTGELFF.

The V call is TRBV5-6, the J call TRBJ1-2, with TRBD1 as a possible D gene (5 bases). V shed 1 base and J shed 3 bases, with 10 bases lying between them. The germline V gene has CDR1 SGHDT and CDR2 YYEEEE. This CDR3 has 14 amino acids. Here the CDR3 reads CASSLPGGDYGYTF. CDR3 nucleotide sequence: TGTGCCAGCAGCTTGCCAGGAGGGGACTATGGCTACACCTTC.

The J gene is TRBJ2-1, the V gene TRBV6-6, with 10 bases that match TRBD2. The CDR3 consists of 15 residues. Germline V CDR1 and CDR2: MNHNY, SVGAGI (reference sequence). V shed 4 bases, J shed 6 bases, and the junction held 6 bases outside the gene matches. The DNA for the CDR3 is TGTGCCAGCAGTTCCAGCGGGGGGGCGTTCAATGAGCAGTTCTTC. It yields the protein CASSSSGGAFNEQFF.

The J gene is TRBJ2-3, the V gene TRBV6-6; perhaps TRBD1 as D (6 bases). This CDR3 has 15 residues. V was clipped by 5 bases and J by 3 bases, with 15 bases between them. In germline, CDR1 is MNHNY, CDR2 SVGAGI (reference sequence). CDR3 sequence: CASSDPPGETDTQYF. CDR3 sequence (DNA): TGTGCCAGCAGTGATCCTCCAGGGGAGACAGATACGCAGTATTTT.

The sample holds a few counts of this clone. J is TRBJ1-1 and V is TRBV10-3, with D perhaps matching TRBD1 (5 bases). Per the germline V gene, CDR1 is ENHRY and CDR2 is SYGVKD. Trimming took 9 bases from V and 1 from J, leaving 18 bases between them. This CDR3 is 15 amino acids long. The CDR3 bases are TGTGCCATTAAGGATGTTGAGGGACGGAACACTGAAGCTTTCTTT. Amino acids: CAIKDVEGRNTEAFF.

This clone was recorded once. The CDR3 reads CASSIGFGELFF. The DNA for the CDR3 is TGTGCCAGCAGTATCGGGTTTGGGGAGCTGTTTTTT. The chain employs TRBV2 and TRBJ2-2, with D unresolved. Looked up from germline, CDR1 is SNHLY and CDR2 is FYNNEI. V was cut by 5 bases and J by 8 bases, with 9 bases left in between. The CDR3 sequence is 12 residues long.

The CDR3 region is CASRKGPRNTEAFF. The CDR3 region has the DNA TGTGCCAGCAGGAAAGGGCCAAGGAACACTGAAGCTTTCTTT. This chain uses TRBV6-1 with TRBJ1-1, with no clear D. This CDR3 is 14 amino acids long. Trimming left V 6 bases short and J 1 base short, with 12 bases between. From germline, CDR1 is MNHNS and CDR2 SASEGT.

The chain links TRBV7-3 to TRBJ2-3; maybe TRBD2 (5 bases). The V gene lost 1 base and the J gene lost 4 bases, with 12 bases spanning the gap. The CDR3 covers 15 residues. Looked up from germline, CDR1 is SGHTA and CDR2 is FQGTGA. CDR3 nucleotides: TGTGCCAGCAGCTTAATGGGGTTTAGCGCAGATACGCAGTATTTT. It specifies CASSLMGFSADTQYF.

The chain couples TRBV5-1 to TRBJ1-2; possible D gene TRBD1, 6 bases. The germline CDR1 and CDR2 sequences are SGHRS and YFSETQ. Between the trimmed V and J ends, which lost 9 bases and 0 bases, there was a span of 15 bases. The CDR3 is made up of 14 amino acids. CDR3 sequence: CATRGGSSNYGYTF. The DNA for the CDR3 is TGCGCCACAAGAGGGGGATCCTCTAACTATGGCTACACCTTC.

This clone was seen once. The gene calls are TRBV6-5 and TRBJ2-5; D not certain. V lost 6 bases, J lost 1 base, and 3 bases lay in between. CDR1 is MNHEY, CDR2 SVGAGI, per germline. The CDR3 sequence is 11 residues long. The DNA for the CDR3 is TGTGCCAGCAGGCGCCAAGAGACCCAGTACTTC. Translated: CASRRQETQYF.

V usage is TRBV2 and J usage is TRBJ1-1, with 7 nucleotides matching TRBD1. There are 14 residues in the CDR3. Germline V gene sequence: CDR1 SNHLY, CDR2 FYNNEI. V gave up 4 bases and J gave up 3 bases; unmatched junction bases: 5. In DNA form, the CDR3 reads TGTGCCAGCAGTGGATCAGACAGGGACACTGAAGCTTTCTTT. It is translated as CASSGSDRDTEAFF.

This clone was recorded only once. This chain links TRBV7-6 with TRBJ2-1; D is unclear. There are 12 residues in the CDR3. The germline V gene has CDR1 SGHVS and CDR2 FNYEAQ. With 2 bases removed from V and 9 bases from J, the gap between germline ends came to 8 bases. DNA of the CDR3: TGTGCCAGCAGCTTACTAGGAATTGAGCAGTTCTTC. Translation gives CASSLLGIEQFF. Full variable domain (rest looked up from reference TRBV7-6 and TRBJ2-1): GAGVSQSPRYKVTKRGQDVALRCDPISGHVSLYWYRQALGQGPEFLTYFNYEAQQDKSGLPNDRFSAERPEGSISTLTIQRTEQRDSAMYRCASSLLGIEQFFGPGTRLTVL.

CDR3 DNA sequence: TGTGCTAGTGGTTTCGGCCGGGCGGGGCCCTTGAACACTGAAGCTTTCTTT. Its protein product is CASGFGRAGPLNTEAFF. J is TRBJ1-1 and V is TRBV12-5, with D tentatively TRBD1 (5 bases). From germline, CDR1 is LGHNT and CDR2 FRNRAP. The CDR3 covers 17 residues. Trimming took 3 bases from V and 0 from J, leaving 17 bases between them. The variable domain in full, with the rest retrieved from reference TRBV12-5 and TRBJ1-1, is DARVTQTPRHKVTEMGQEVTMRCQPILGHNTVFWYRQTMMQGLELLAYFRNRAPLDDSGMPKDRFSAEMPDATLATLKIQPSEPRDSAVYFCASGFGRAGPLNTEAFFGQGTRLTVV.

V and J are TRBV9 and TRBJ2-3, with D hard to call. This CDR3 spans 15 amino acids. Trimming left V 4 bases short and J 2 bases short, with 14 bases between. Germline CDR1 and CDR2: SGDLS and YYNGEE. The CDR3 region has the DNA TGTGCCAGCAGCCGAACCACGGGCTTCACAGATACGCAGTATTTT. Amino acids: CASSRTTGFTDTQYF.

The chain recombines TRBV5-1 with TRBJ2-7, with D perhaps given as TRBD1 or TRBD2 (5 bases each). The length of the CDR3 is 13 residues. Deletions cut 4 bases from V and 4 bases from J, with 12 bases between. Germline assignment: CDR1 SGHRS and CDR2 YFSETQ. DNA of the CDR3: TGCGCCAGCAGCCTGGGACGGGATTACGAGCAGTACTTC. Translated, it gives CASSLGRDYEQYF.

Regarding this clone: It is unclear where the CDR3 begins or ends on the DNA, so no DNA is shown, and the CDR3 is as TCRdb lists it. The rearrangement links TRBV21-1 to TRBJ1-1; the D segment call TRBD1 is taken from the table without a DNA check. TRBV21-1 is a pseudogene segment. The CDR3 is 18 residues long, counting both termini. The CDR3 here is CAGEWGTKYFCRNTEAFF.

This sequence joins TRBV6-6 and TRBJ1-1, with TRBD1 matching 9 bases. This CDR3 contains 13 residues. With 6 bases clipped from V and 10 bases from J, the junction kept 9 bases outside the gene matches. CDR1 is MNHNY and CDR2 is SVGAGI in the germline V gene (reference sequence). The CDR3 nucleotides are TGTGCCAGCAGCTCGGGACAGGGAGGAGTAGCTTTCTTT. This translates into CASSSGQGGVAFF.

The chain couples TRBV5-1 to TRBJ2-7; D possibly corresponds to TRBD2 (5 bases). The CDR3 runs to 13 residues. The germline V gene has CDR1 SGHRS and CDR2 YFSETQ. V lost 4 bases and J 2 bases, leaving 10 bases between the germline ends. In nucleotides, the CDR3 is TGCGCCAGCAGCGACGGGGTTACCTACGAGCAGTACTTC. The encoded protein is CASSDGVTYEQYF.